The 27 T cell receptor beta chains listed next were all sequenced from one sample in a study of cytomegalovirus exposure and HLA in healthy donors listed by TCRdb under 2017. The library relied on the immunoSEQ multiplex PCR assay. The multiplex PCR relied on a mix of 60 forward primers for TCR Vbeta segments and 13 reverse primers for TCR Jbeta segments. TCRdb holds this immuneACCESS table with in-frame rearrangements only. Some clones are missing; in checked studies, unresolved V genes explain under half, and the rest has no known cause. The sample has roughly 200,000 clones on record. Roughly 1.1% of the sample lies in the top ten. The sample was PBMCs. The receptors were sampled from a girl aged 2 to 9 in good health and CMV-seropositive.

V usage is TRBV5-6 and J usage is TRBJ2-6, with 10 positions matching TRBD1. Germline CDR1 reads SGHDT; CDR2 reads YYEEEE. This CDR3 contains 19 residues. Unmatched junction bases numbered 8, after V lost 2 bases and J lost 0 bases. The CDR3 loop is CASSFEGQGSGSGANVLTF. The CDR3 region has the DNA TGTGCCAGCAGCTTTGAGGGACAGGGGTCCGGCTCTGGGGCCAACGTCCTGACTTTC.

This chain joins TRBV6-1 and TRBJ2-6; perhaps TRBD2 as D (5 bases). CDR1 MNHNS and CDR2 SASEGT come from the germline V gene. Between the trimmed V and J ends, which lost 2 bases and 2 bases, there was a span of 10 bases. The CDR3 runs to 16 residues. Written as DNA, the CDR3 is TGTGCCAGCAGTGAATGGAGGAATACTGGGGCCAACGTCCTGACTTTC. This encodes CASSEWRNTGANVLTF.

The chain is built from TRBV9 and TRBJ2-7; 8 bases are a match to TRBD1. This CDR3 contains 15 residues. Germline V gene sequence: CDR1 SGDLS, CDR2 YYNGEE. J gave up 0 bases and V 4 bases, and 6 bases lay outside the gene matches. CDR3 nucleotides: TGTGCCAGCAGCCTCCGGACAGGGAACTCCTACGAGCAGTACTTC. It is translated as CASSLRTGNSYEQYF.

The rearrangement uses TRBV7-9 and TRBJ1-2; possibly TRBD1 for D (6 bases). The CDR3 loop spans 12 amino acids. CDR1 SEHNR and CDR2 FQNEAQ come from the germline V gene (reference sequence). V gave up 5 bases and J gave up 13 bases, with 17 bases separating them. The CDR3 reads CASSRGGADVTF. The CDR3 region has the DNA TGTGCCAGCAGCCGCGGGGGGGCCGATGTCACCTTC.

The chain recombines TRBV7-8 with TRBJ2-2; 10 nucleotides line up with TRBD1. Trimming removed 2 bases from V and 4 bases from J; junction bases left unmatched: 4. The CDR3 totals 16 residues. Germline loops: CDR1 SGHVS, CDR2 FQNEAQ. CDR3 DNA: TGTGCCAGCAGCTTAAGGGGACAGGGGTTCACCGGGGAGCTGTTTTTT. Protein: CASSLRGQGFTGELFF.

The rearrangement joins TRBV28 to TRBJ2-2; D not certain. The CDR3 totals 13 residues. Trimming cost V 3 bases and J 6 bases, with 8 bases left between them. Germline loops: CDR1 MDHEN, CDR2 SYDVKM. CDR3 in DNA: TGTGCCAGCAGTTTTCAGGAAGCCGGGGAGCTGTTTTTT. It translates to CASSFQEAGELFF.

The CDR3 DNA follows: TGTGCCAGCAGCTTAAATTCGGTAGAGACCCAGTACTTC. Amino acid sequence: CASSLNSVETQYF. This chain joins TRBV7-2 and TRBJ2-5, with D unclear. Germline assignment: CDR1 SGHTA and CDR2 FQGNSA. Between the trimmed V and J ends, which lost 2 bases and 4 bases, there was a span of 8 bases. The CDR3 length is 13 residues.

This chain links TRBV4-2 with TRBJ2-2; 8 bases match TRBD2. V trimming: 2 bases; J trimming: 7 bases; junction bases outside the gene matches: 12. This CDR3 is built from 17 residues. Germline CDR1 is LGHNA and CDR2 is YNFKEQ. As DNA, the CDR3 is TGTGCCAGCAGCCAACGCAATGGAGCGGGAGTGATCGGGGAGCTGTTTTTT. Protein sequence: CASSQRNGAGVIGELFF.

J is TRBJ1-1 and V is TRBV6-1; no firm D call. Germline CDR1 is MNHNS and CDR2 is SASEGT. V lost 5 bases and J lost 4, with 14 bases in between. CDR3 length: 14 residues. CDR3 region: CASSITGGGTEAFF. The CDR3 DNA follows: TGTGCCAGCAGTATAACTGGAGGTGGCACTGAAGCTTTCTTT.

The chain uses TRBV6-6 and TRBJ2-5; D perhaps matches TRBD1 (5 bases). V was pared by 4 bases and J by 5 bases, with 11 bases between. Germline V CDR1 and CDR2: MNHNY, SVGAGI (reference sequence). The CDR3 length is 13 residues. CDR3 nucleotide sequence: TGTGCCAGCAGTTTAAAGGGGTTTGAGACCCAGTACTTC. Translating gives CASSLKGFETQYF.

The chain is built from TRBV13 and TRBJ2-5; 10 nucleotides line up with TRBD2. J gave up 2 bases and V 0 bases, and 9 bases lay outside the gene matches. This CDR3 is 18 amino acids long. Germline V gene lookup returns CDR1 PRHDT and CDR2 FYEKMQ (reference sequence). The CDR3 DNA is TGTGCCAGCAGCTTAGGCCGGGGACTAGCGAGTGGTCAAGAGACCCAGTACTTC. Residues: CASSLGRGLASGQETQYF. Supplemented by reference TRBV13 and TRBJ2-5, the full variable domain reads AAGVIQSPRHLIKEKRETATLKCYPIPRHDTVYWYQQGPGQDPQFLISFYEKMQSDKGSIPDRFSAQQFSDYHSELNMSSLELGDSALYFCASSLGRGLASGQETQYFGPGTRLLVL.

The chain is built from TRBV28 and TRBJ2-7, with TRBD1 matching over 10 bases. Germline lookup yields CDR1 MDHEN and CDR2 SYDVKM. This CDR3 contains 15 residues. Unmatched junction bases numbered 8, after V lost 4 bases and J lost 5 bases. The CDR3 spells CASSSSGTGDHEQYF. Written as DNA, the CDR3 is TGTGCCAGCAGTTCTTCCGGGACAGGGGACCACGAGCAGTACTTC.

V usage is TRBV27 and J usage is TRBJ2-1, with 9 bases identical to TRBD2. The CDR3 sequence is 13 residues long. V lost 10 bases, J lost 7 bases, and 8 bases stayed unmatched. CDR1 and CDR2 (germline): MNHEY, SMNVEV (reference sequence). In DNA form, the CDR3 reads TGTGCCACCGGGACTAGCCAATTTAATGAGCAGTTCTTC. It yields the protein CATGTSQFNEQFF.

This chain connects TRBV6-1 to TRBJ1-1, with D unclear. The CDR3 covers 13 residues. In germline, CDR1 is MNHNS, CDR2 SASEGT. V was cut by 4 bases and J by 3 bases, with 9 bases left in between. Here the CDR3 DNA reads TGTGCCAGCAGTGGGCCACAATACACTGAAGCTTTCTTT. Its translation: CASSGPQYTEAFF.

The gene calls are TRBV18 and TRBJ2-7; 7 bases agree with TRBD1. From germline, CDR1 is KGHSH and CDR2 LQKENI. The J segment lost 2 bases and the V segment lost 3 bases, leaving 4 bases of the junction unmatched. The CDR3 covers 14 residues. In DNA, the CDR3 is TGTGCCAGCTCACCTTCGGGACAGACCTACGAGCAGTACTTC. This gives the protein CASSPSGQTYEQYF.

The CDR3 coding sequence is TGTGCCAGCAGTGTTGGGAGCTCTGGGGCCAACGTCCTGACTTTC. It specifies CASSVGSSGANVLTF. The chain employs TRBV25-1 and TRBJ2-6; D may be TRBD2 (5 bases). Germline CDR1 and CDR2: MGHDK and SYGVNS. The CDR3 has 15 residues. V was shortened by 4 bases and J by 0 bases, with 7 bases between the two germline ends.

The gene calls are TRBV29-1 and TRBJ1-2; 9 bases map to TRBD1. The CDR3 totals 14 residues. Trimming removed 2 bases from V and 2 bases from J; junction bases left unmatched: 3. Looked up from germline, CDR1 is SQVTM and CDR2 is ANQGSEA. The CDR3 region is CSVEPQGANYGYTF. As DNA, the CDR3 is TGCAGCGTTGAACCACAGGGGGCAAACTATGGCTACACCTTC.

The J gene is TRBJ2-1, the V gene TRBV28, with a possible D match to TRBD2 (6 bases). The germline gives CDR1 MDHEN, CDR2 SYDVKM. The CDR3 runs 17 residues. V lost 3 bases, J lost 1 base, and 16 bases lay in between. The CDR3 loop is CASSLSSRRGSYNEQFF. For the CDR3, the DNA is TGTGCCAGCAGTTTGTCTTCGAGGAGGGGTTCCTACAATGAGCAGTTCTTC.

Comment on this clone: A read error may produce the germline difference seen at one junction end. The CDR3 DNA sequence: TGTGCAAGTAGTAACCCCCAGCAGGGTGGCAATCAGCCCCAGCATTTT. Translation gives CASSNPQQGGNQPQHF. This chain connects TRBV19 to TRBJ1-5, with D maybe TRBD1 (5 bases). This CDR3 is built from 16 residues. Germline CDR1 and CDR2: LNHDA and SQIVND (reference sequence).

The CDR3 DNA is TGTGCCAGCAGTGAATTAACTAGCGGGAGCAATGAGCAGTTCTTC. Protein product: CASSELTSGSNEQFF. The genes are TRBV6-1 and TRBJ2-1; 11 bases map to TRBD2. The CDR3 is 15 amino acids. J gave up 6 bases and V 2 bases, and 3 bases lay outside the gene matches. Germline V CDR1 and CDR2: MNHNS, SASEGT.

For the CDR3, the DNA is TGTGCCAGTAGTATAACTAGCGGGAGCACAGATACGCAGTATTTT. Translated, it gives CASSITSGSTDTQYF. The chain recombines TRBV19 with TRBJ2-3; 9 bases are a match to TRBD2. After removal of 2 bases from V and 0 bases from J, the junction contained 0 bases not matched to a gene. The CDR3 is 15 residues long. Germline CDR1 reads LNHDA; CDR2 reads SQIVND (reference sequence).

The CDR3 region has the DNA TGTGCCAGTAGTATGGAGGATCAGCCCCAGCATTTT. It codes for CASSMEDQPQHF. This sequence joins TRBV19 and TRBJ1-5; D not certain. Germline V CDR1 and CDR2: LNHDA, SQIVND (reference sequence). CDR3 length: 12 amino acids. Trimming took 3 bases from V and 5 from J, leaving 5 bases between them.

The chain links TRBV7-9 to TRBJ1-1; possible D gene TRBD1, 6 bases. This CDR3 has 16 residues. The V gene's germline CDR1 is SEHNR and CDR2 FQNEAQ (reference sequence). The V end was cut by 1 base, the J end by 0 bases, with 12 bases between. The CDR3 DNA sequence: TGTGCCAGCAGCTTAGGTTTCGGACAGCTGAACACTGAAGCTTTCTTT. It specifies CASSLGFGQLNTEAFF.

The chain couples TRBV6-1 to TRBJ1-1; possible D gene TRBD1, 6 bases. Looked up from germline, CDR1 is MNHNS and CDR2 is SASEGT. This CDR3 has 14 residues. The V end was cut by 1 base, the J end by 5 bases, with 11 bases between. CDR3 protein: CASSEGRGWTEAFF. CDR3 DNA: TGTGCCAGCAGTGAAGGTAGGGGGTGGACTGAAGCTTTCTTT.

This chain connects TRBV6-5 to TRBJ2-3, with 7 bases identical to TRBD2. The germline V gene encodes CDR1 MNHEY and CDR2 SVGAGI. Unmatched junction bases numbered 9, after V lost 0 bases and J lost 9 bases. The CDR3 length is 15 residues. Here the CDR3 reads CASSYSMASGDTQYF. Written as DNA, the CDR3 is TGTGCCAGCAGTTACTCGATGGCTAGCGGAGACACGCAGTATTTT.

The chain couples TRBV28 to TRBJ2-7, with 8 bases aligning to TRBD2. Germline lookup yields CDR1 MDHEN and CDR2 SYDVKM. V gave up 3 bases and J gave up 7 bases; unmatched junction bases: 8. CDR3 length equals 14 residues. The CDR3 region is CASSLTGGRWEQYF. In DNA, the CDR3 is TGTGCCAGCAGTTTGACGGGAGGGAGGTGGGAGCAGTACTTC.

The V and J genes are TRBV10-3 and TRBJ2-6, with 8 bases that match TRBD2. The length of the CDR3 is 18 residues. V shed 2 bases and J 0 bases; nucleotides not matched to a gene: 6. Germline V CDR1 and CDR2: ENHRY, SYGVKD. The CDR3 nucleotides read TGTGCCATCAGTGAGGACGGGGGGGGCCCCTCTGGGGCCAACGTCCTGACTTTC. It yields the protein CAISEDGGGPSGANVLTF.